The rows below give T cell receptor beta chains drawn from one sample of a study of control samples from healthy donors and cancer patients. Assay: immunoSEQ multiplex PCR; the TCRdb copy retains only in-frame clones and omits some. This table holds about 150,000 clones, approximately 92% found once. The sample comprised blood. The receptors were sampled from a man aged 30 to 45 in good health. Both conserved end residues are trimmed from each CDR3. D genes are given only for firm matches.

V	D	CDR3
TRBV7-9	-	ASSLDGSYGYT
TRBV27	-	ASSLLVRGPANEQF
TRBV19	-	ASRDGANVLT
TRBV15	TRBD2	ATSRGSGADTQY
TRBV13	-	ASSLGAGNSPLH
TRBV19	-	ASTKEGTGLYEQY
TRBV24-1	-	ATSEDSSEAF
TRBV12-3/TRBV12-4	-	ASSLDRNYGYT
TRBV5-4	TRBD2	ASSPGTGLVWDEQF
TRBV27	TRBD1	ATKRDRGRPGGYT
TRBV7-3	-	ASSLMSGVTDTQY
TRBV5-5	-	ASSLGPGGITEAF
TRBV19	TRBD1	ASIGQGRFYGYT
TRBV18	-	ASSPSQPNTEAF
TRBV19	-	ASSPRPGVGYGYT
TRBV9	-	ASSVEGGGAKDEQY
TRBV11-2	-	ATPDTGELF
TRBV7-8	-	ASKEGTFTYEQY
TRBV11-2	-	ASSSTGLREAF
TRBV9	-	ASSTRQGTDTQY
TRBV27	TRBD1	ASSFTQGDEQF
TRBV5-6	-	ASSLGRHYYGYT
TRBV5-1	TRBD1	ASSPHTGTGASTGELF
TRBV28	-	ASSSMMVPYEQY
TRBV27	TRBD2	ASSPAGGDYNEQF
TRBV7-8	-	ASSLGAGGTDTQY
TRBV28	-	ASSLGGQYNEKLF
TRBV19	TRBD1	ASSSAGGDGYT
TRBV28	-	ASGSGRDTQY
TRBV29-1	TRBD1	SVEFGTGYHGYT
TRBV28	TRBD1	ASSTDRGGNHFPYEQY
TRBV18	-	ASSPAEGSDTQY
TRBV18	TRBD2	ASSPQLAGVTDTQY
TRBV28	TRBD1	ASSLFGTVDYEQY